The present entry profiles one T cell receptor (beta chain) with its context. This may be a read error: a much more frequent sequence differs by one nucleotide. CDR1 and CDR2 from the germline V gene are MNHEY and SVGAGI. The ends were cut back, 10 bases at V and 1 base at J, with 14 bases in the middle. The CDR3 sequence is 13 residues long. An equimolar mix of two oligonucleotides served as the beta constant-region primer for TRBC1 and TRBC2. Ligation attached a single-stranded oligonucleotide with a 12-nucleotide UMI and the SP2 primer to the cDNA 3' end. The ligated cDNA underwent four PCR rounds using SP2 and nested alpha and beta constant-region primers. TCRdb passed the UMI-ligation and nested PCR reads through MiXCR, listing each CDR3 protein once. The table records roughly 27,000 distinct CDR3 sequences, 9.5% to 12% of them present only once. The source of the sample is a study of naive and memory T cell subsets.

From the second PCR step, alpha and beta chains were amplified apart. The specimen sequenced was effector memory CD4+ T cells from blood. The subset denotes: effector memory, CD45RA- CD27-. The source is a human donor in good health. V usage is TRBV6-5 and J usage is TRBJ2-7, with D possibly being TRBD1 (6 bases). CDR3 coding DNA: TGTGCCAACAGGCACAGGGAGTCCTACGAGCAGTACTTC. Its translation: CANRHRESYEQYF.